A single sample is the source of the 4 T cell receptor beta chains below, sequenced in a study of T cells in Graves' hyperthyroidism and ophthalmopathy. What was amplified from RNA transcripts were TCR beta CDR3 regions. When the TCR CDR3 underwent first-round RT-PCR, the HTBI primer set was used. TCRdb fed the multiplex PCR reads into MiXCR, producing one record per CDR3 protein. Here the sample spans 530,000 or so distinct CDR3 sequences, around 24% being singletons. The sequenced material came from blood. All receptors come from a woman in her 30s with Graves' ophthalmopathy.

The V and J genes are TRBV11-2 and TRBJ2-5; D is possibly TRBD1 (9 bases). The CDR3 loop spans 18 amino acids. V shed 5 bases and J shed 4 bases, with 26 bases lying between them. CDR1 and CDR2 from the germline V gene are SGHAT and FQNNGV. In nucleotides, the CDR3 is TGTGCCAGCAGCCTACAGGGGGCCGCGGCGGGAGGTCGAGAGACCCAGTACTTC. This translates into CASSLQGAAAGGRETQYF.

This clonotype appeared a few times. The chain couples TRBV6-1 to TRBJ1-1, with D unclear. The germline CDR1 and CDR2 sequences are MNHNS and SASEGT. V was pared by 8 bases and J by 4 bases, with 14 bases between. There are 13 residues in the CDR3. The CDR3 DNA reads TGTGCCAGCGAAACTTCAACGGGCACTGAAGCTTTCTTT. It codes for CASETSTGTEAFF.

The table lists this clonotype with many counts. The V and J genes are TRBV4-1 and TRBJ2-7; no reliable D call. The germline V and J ends were trimmed by 0 bases and 7 bases, with 10 bases remaining between them. Germline CDR1 MGHRA, CDR2 YSYEKL. This CDR3 is 13 amino acids long. The CDR3 nucleotides are TGCGCCAGCAGCCAAGACGACTCTCGGGAGCAGTACTTC. This translates into CASSQDDSREQYF.

This clonotype was recorded at least ten times. In DNA form, the CDR3 reads TGTGCCAGCAGTGAACGTGGCCCAACAACAGGGGGCGGTAGGTTGAATCAGCCCCAGCATTTT. Its protein product is CASSERGPTTGGGRLNQPQHF. The J gene is TRBJ1-5, the V gene TRBV6-1, with TRBD1 identical over 9 bases. Germline values: CDR1 MNHNS, CDR2 SASEGT. The CDR3 runs 21 residues. Losses at the gene ends were 2 bases for V and 4 bases for J; bases not matched to a gene: 21.